Presented here are 11 T cell receptor beta chains from one specimen sequenced in a study of PD-L1 blockade in urothelial cancer. Produced via immunoSEQ multiplex PCR; TCRdb's table is partial and in-frame only. Here the sample spans some 52,000 clones, 84% being singletons. The starting material was PBMCs, obtained around atezolizumab (anti-PD-L1) treatment. All receptors come from a man aged 35 to 55 with urothelial cancer.

This sequence joins TRBV5-4 and TRBJ2-7, with TRBD2 matching 9 bases. V lost 4 bases to trimming and J lost 6 bases; unmatched junction nucleotides: 11. The CDR3 contains 15 residues. The germline gives CDR1 SGHNT, CDR2 YYREEE (reference sequence). DNA for the CDR3: TGTGCCAGCAGCCGAACCGGGACTAGCCCTCGCGAGCAGTACTTC. Its translation is CASSRTGTSPREQYF.

The chain uses TRBV7-6 and TRBJ2-1; 8 bases line up with TRBD2. Germline values: CDR1 SGHVS, CDR2 FNYEAQ. With V trimmed by 6 bases and J by 0 bases, 7 bases remained unmatched. The CDR3 is 16 amino acids. The chain's CDR3 is CASSRRSGTSYNEQFF. The CDR3 DNA is TGTGCCAGCAGTCGACGTAGCGGGACCTCCTACAATGAGCAGTTCTTC.

This clone has more than one count but fewer than ten. V usage is TRBV30 and J usage is TRBJ1-5, with D possibly matching TRBD1 (6 bases). V was shortened by 5 bases and J by 3 bases, with 14 bases between the two germline ends. The V gene's germline CDR1 is GTSNPN and CDR2 SVGIG (reference sequence). The CDR3 totals 14 residues. CDR3: CAWGRGQINQPQHF. CDR3 in DNA: TGTGCCTGGGGAAGAGGACAGATCAATCAGCCCCAGCATTTT.

To note about this clone: One end of the junction varies from germline; a read error may be responsible. Here the CDR3 DNA reads TGTGCCAGCTCACCAGCCCCGACTAGCGGGACAGACTTC. Amino acid sequence: CASSPAPTSGTDF. J is TRBJ2-5 and V is TRBV18, with 11 nucleotides matching TRBD2. The CDR3 is 13 residues long. Germline CDR1 KGHSH, CDR2 LQKENI.

V usage is TRBV30 and J usage is TRBJ2-1; 11 bases are shared with TRBD2. The CDR3 has 16 amino acids. The germline V gene encodes CDR1 GTSNPN and CDR2 SVGIG (reference sequence). V gave up 3 bases and J gave up 4 bases; unmatched junction bases: 8. The CDR3 is CAWRARTSGPYNEQFF. As DNA, the CDR3 is TGTGCCTGGAGGGCACGGACTAGCGGGCCGTACAATGAGCAGTTCTTC.

J is TRBJ2-5 and V is TRBV5-5; 11 nucleotides align to TRBD2. The CDR3 runs 14 residues. Losses at the gene ends were 3 bases for V and 5 bases for J; bases not matched to a gene: 3. Germline CDR1 reads SGHKS; CDR2 reads YYEKEE (reference sequence). In nucleotides, the CDR3 is TGTGCCAGCAGCTCACTAGCGGGAGTGGAGACCCAGTACTTC. It specifies CASSSLAGVETQYF.

The chain has TRBV23-1 and TRBJ2-7, with D uncertain. TRBV23-1 is reported as an ORF; its role is uncertain. CDR3 length: 13 residues. Trimming removed 0 bases from V and 3 bases from J, with 6 bases in between. The CDR3 reads CASSQSRSYEQYF. The CDR3 bases are TGCGCCAGCAGTCAATCCCGGAGCTACGAGCAGTACTTC.

J is TRBJ2-7 and V is TRBV4-1, with 8 positions matching TRBD2. Looked up from germline, CDR1 is MGHRA and CDR2 is YSYEKL. Unmatched junction bases numbered 10, after V lost 6 bases and J lost 3 bases. This CDR3 has 15 residues. Here the CDR3 reads CASRQTSAVFYEQYF. Written as DNA, the CDR3 is TGCGCCAGCAGACAGACTAGCGCCGTCTTCTACGAGCAGTACTTC.

Concerning this clone itself: Other DNA sequences in this sample translate to the same CDR3. The V call is TRBV19, the J call TRBJ2-5, with 7 bases lining up with TRBD1. V was pared by 5 bases and J by 4 bases, with 4 bases of the junction left unmatched. This CDR3 comprises 13 residues. Germline V gene sequence: CDR1 LNHDA, CDR2 SQIVND (reference sequence). CDR3 amino acids: CASSPGQVETQYF. The DNA for the CDR3 is TGTGCCAGTAGTCCCGGACAGGTAGAGACCCAGTACTTC. Filled out from reference TRBV19 and TRBJ2-5, the complete variable domain reads DGGITQSPKYLFRKEGQNVTLSCEQNLNHDAMYWYRQDPGQGLRLIYYSQIVNDFQKGDIAEGYSVSREKKESFPLTVTSAQKNPTAFYLCASSPGQVETQYFGPGTRLLVL.

The chain joins TRBV21-1 to TRBJ2-7; the DNA was not used to check the table's D call, TRBD2. TRBV21-1 is marked as a pseudogene. The CDR3 length is 16 residues. The CDR3 protein is CASSNGNWESSYEQYF. DNA for the CDR3: TGTGCCAGCAGCAACGGGAACTGGGAGAGCTCCTACGAGCAGTACTTC.

The gene calls are TRBV6-6 and TRBJ2-7; the D gene is possibly TRBD1 (6 bases). CDR3 length equals 12 residues. V shed 2 bases and J shed 12 bases, with 14 bases lying between them. Germline loops: CDR1 MNHNY, CDR2 SVGAGI (reference sequence). This chain's CDR3 is CASSYQTGNAYF. DNA for the CDR3: TGTGCCAGCAGTTACCAAACAGGGAACGCGTACTTC.